This T cell receptor beta chain was sequenced for a study of shared clonotypes between healthy human individuals. Measured with immunoSEQ multiplex PCR; TCRdb has only the in-frame clones, and not every one. The table shows 2 million to 2.5 million clones, with 93% occurring only once. Points on this clone: The antigen is not known.

Study outcomes and limitations: What rarefaction showed was incomplete sorted-subset sequencing despite large depth. Unshared clonotypes carried lower generation probabilities than those common to all four donors.

Sequenced sample: naive CD4+ T cells from PBMCs. Subset denoted: CD45RA+ positively selected. The origin of this receptor is a young man in good health. Some clones in this sample may be carry-over from other donors' samples.

This CDR3 reads CASSGTSGRAREQFF. CDR3 coding DNA: TGTGCCAGCAGCGGGACTAGCGGGAGGGCCCGTGAGCAGTTCTTC. The rearrangement uses TRBV2 and TRBJ2-1; 16 bases are shared with TRBD2. CDR1 is SNHLY and CDR2 is FYNNEI in the germline V gene. J lost 9 bases, V lost 6 bases, and 5 bases had no gene match. The CDR3 is made up of 15 amino acids.